What follows are 18 T cell receptor beta chains derived from one specimen sequenced in a study of blood T cells in healthy people across ages. Next came a second PCR, run for roughly 6 to 11 cycles, which used a sample-barcoded 5' primer along with a J-beta primer mix. TCRdb independently ran MiXCR on the 5' RACE reads; one entry per CDR3 protein. The table records about 930,000 distinct CDR3 sequences, around 29% of them present only once. These data also formed part of another study, on T cells of mothers and their children.

The sequencing sample was made of blood. Receptors originate from a woman in her 40s in good health.

This clonotype has at least ten counts. CDR3 sequence reads: CASRSQGLANYEQYF. CDR3 coding DNA: TGTGCCAGCAGGTCCCAGGGACTAGCGAACTACGAGCAGTACTTC. V usage is TRBV5-6 and J usage is TRBJ2-7; 10 bases map to TRBD2. Germline V lookup: CDR1 SGHDT, CDR2 YYEEEE. The CDR3 is 15 residues long. The ends lost 5 bases at V and 3 bases at J; junction bases unmatched: 8.

This clonotype was seen only a few times. V and J are TRBV10-3 and TRBJ1-1; D not certain. The germline V and J ends were trimmed by 0 bases and 0 bases, with 26 bases remaining between them. Germline CDR1 ENHRY, CDR2 SYGVKD. The CDR3 extends over 21 amino acids. This CDR3 reads CAISESKGLAIFAGVNTEAFF. CDR3 sequence (DNA): TGTGCCATCAGTGAGTCGAAAGGTCTTGCCATTTTTGCAGGAGTGAACACTGAAGCTTTCTTT.

The V gene is TRBV9, the J gene TRBJ1-5; D gene ambiguous. This CDR3 spans 15 amino acids. Germline V lookup: CDR1 SGDLS, CDR2 YYNGEE. V shed 0 bases and J shed 4 bases, with 11 bases lying between them. The CDR3 DNA follows: TGTGCCAGCAGCGTAGGCGATTGGGAAAATCAGCCCCAGCATTTT. It specifies CASSVGDWENQPQHF.

This clonotype turned up a few times. The CDR3: CASSLSSGITDTQYF. The CDR3 coding sequence is TGTGCCAGCAGCCTTTCTAGCGGGATCACAGATACGCAGTATTTT. The chain recombines TRBV7-2 with TRBJ2-3; 9 bases map to TRBD2. CDR1 is SGHTA and CDR2 is FQGNSA in the germline V gene. This CDR3 region has 15 residues. Trimming at V came to 5 bases and at J to 2 bases, leaving 5 bases not matched to a gene.

This clonotype has a count of ten or more. This chain joins TRBV7-2 and TRBJ2-1; D unclear. Germline lookup yields CDR1 SGHTA and CDR2 FQGNSA. The CDR3 extends over 13 amino acids. The V end lost 5 bases, the J end lost 0 bases, and 5 bases lay between the germline ends. The CDR3 sequence is CASSPGSYNEQFF. The CDR3 DNA sequence: TGTGCCAGCAGCCCCGGCTCCTACAATGAGCAGTTCTTC.

This clonotype appeared a few times. The V gene is TRBV7-2, the J gene TRBJ2-1; 9 nucleotides agree with TRBD1. V trimming: 5 bases; J trimming: 2 bases; junction bases outside the gene matches: 4. CDR3 length equals 15 residues. Germline V gene data show CDR1 as SGHTA and CDR2 as FQGNSA. CDR3 sequence: CASSEDRGAYNEQFF. In DNA form, the CDR3 reads TGTGCCAGCAGCGAGGACAGGGGAGCCTACAATGAGCAGTTCTTC.

As to this clonotype: This may be a read error, as it is one base from a much larger clone. The chain carries TRBV20-1 and TRBJ2-3, with D possibly being TRBD1 or TRBD2 (5 bases each). V lost 1 base and J lost 0, with 8 bases in between. The germline gives CDR1 DFQATT, CDR2 SNEGSKA (reference sequence). The CDR3 has 14 amino acids. Here the CDR3 DNA reads TGCAGTGCTAGAGCAGGGACGAGCACAGATACGCAGTATTTT. This gives the protein CSARAGTSTDTQYF.

A few counts support this clonotype. The chain joins TRBV20-1 to TRBJ1-1; D is ambiguous. Germline CDR1 reads DFQATT; CDR2 reads SNEGSKA (reference sequence). The CDR3 length is 11 residues. V lost 3 bases and J lost 3, with 5 bases in between. This CDR3 reads CSARWDTEAFF. Written as DNA, the CDR3 is TGCAGTGCTAGGTGGGACACTGAAGCTTTCTTT.

V gene TRBV11-2 combines with J gene TRBJ2-6, with 13 bases aligning to TRBD2. The V gene's germline CDR1 is SGHAT and CDR2 FQNNGV. This CDR3 has 18 residues. Unmatched junction bases numbered 8, after V lost 6 bases and J lost 3 bases. This chain's CDR3 is CASSTLGTSGVGANVLTF. CDR3 bases: TGTGCCAGCAGTACTCTCGGGACTAGCGGGGTTGGGGCCAACGTCCTGACTTTC.

This clonotype was counted a few times. The rearrangement links TRBV7-2 to TRBJ2-7; D may be TRBD1 (7 bases). The CDR3 has 14 amino acids. Per the germline V gene, CDR1 is SGHTA and CDR2 is FQGNSA. With 6 bases removed from V and 4 bases from J, the gap between germline ends came to 16 bases. The CDR3 DNA reads as TGTGCCAGCAGGATCGGCAGGGGGGAGTACGAGCAGTACTTC. Translation: CASRIGRGEYEQYF. Combining the CDR3 with reference TRBV7-2 and TRBJ2-7 gives the whole variable domain GAGVSQSPSNKVTEKGKDVELRCDPISGHTALYWYRQSLGQGLEFLIYFQGNSAPDKSGLPSDRFSAERTGGSVSTLTIQRTQQEDSAVYLCASRIGRGEYEQYFGPGTRLTVT.

The table lists this clonotype with many counts. CDR3 residues: CASSSGPSGPQHF. The CDR3 DNA sequence: TGTGCCAGCAGCTCTGGGCCCTCGGGTCCCCAGCATTTT. The chain uses TRBV7-2 and TRBJ1-5; D not certain. The CDR3 is made up of 13 amino acids. The germline gives CDR1 SGHTA, CDR2 FQGNSA. Trimming removed 4 bases at V and 10 bases at J, with 14 bases between.

The V call is TRBV12-3 or TRBV12-4, the J call TRBJ1-2; the D is unclear. The CDR3 is made up of 13 amino acids. The V end lost 2 bases, the J end lost 7 bases, and 11 bases lay between the germline ends. The CDR3 loop is CASSLNTALGYTF. The CDR3 DNA sequence: TGTGCCAGCAGTTTAAATACAGCTCTTGGCTACACCTTC.

This sequence joins TRBV7-9 and TRBJ1-1; no firm D call. The CDR3 extends over 13 amino acids. The germline V and J ends were trimmed by 2 bases and 4 bases, with 8 bases remaining between them. Germline values: CDR1 SEHNR, CDR2 FQNEAQ (reference sequence). DNA of the CDR3: TGTGCCAGCAGCTTACTGGCGGGCACTGAAGCTTTCTTT. Protein sequence: CASSLLAGTEAFF.

This clonotype was detected only a few times. The V and J genes are TRBV9 and TRBJ2-3, with 11 bases that match TRBD2. From germline, CDR1 is SGDLS and CDR2 YYNGEE. Trimming at V came to 0 bases and at J to 4 bases, leaving 4 bases not matched to a gene. The CDR3 covers 16 residues. The CDR3 coding sequence is TGTGCCAGCAGCGTAGCAACTAGCGGGGGCCCAGATACGCAGTATTTT. Protein sequence: CASSVATSGGPDTQYF. Looking up the rest from reference TRBV9 and TRBJ2-3 gives the full variable domain: DSGVTQTPKHLITATGQRVTLRCSPRSGDLSVYWYQQSLDQGLQFLIQYYNGEERAKGNILERFSAQQFPDLHSELNLSSLELGDSALYFCASSVATSGGPDTQYFGPGTRLTVL.

This clonotype was seen more than once but under ten times. V usage is TRBV28 and J usage is TRBJ1-6; D is possibly TRBD1 (6 bases). The CDR3 length is 14 residues. Germline assignment: CDR1 MDHEN and CDR2 SYDVKM. Between the trimmed V and J ends, which lost 4 bases and 10 bases, there was a span of 14 bases. The CDR3: CASSSRTEGSPLHF. CDR3 sequence (DNA): TGTGCCAGCAGTTCTCGGACAGAAGGATCACCCCTCCACTTT.

This clonotype occurred many times. The chain is built from TRBV6-1 and TRBJ2-5, with D perhaps TRBD1 (5 bases). Trimming shortened V by 6 bases and J by 1 base, and 12 bases separated the two germline ends. Germline V CDR1 and CDR2: MNHNS, SASEGT. The CDR3 is 14 residues long. The CDR3, as DNA: TGTGCCAGCAGCGCCAGTGGGGCCCAAGAGACCCAGTACTTC. Residues: CASSASGAQETQYF.

The chain recombines TRBV12-3 or TRBV12-4 with TRBJ2-5; 12 bases map to TRBD1. The CDR3 loop spans 20 amino acids. The V segment lost 5 bases and the J segment 4 bases; nucleotides outside the gene matches: 20. CDR3 sequence: CASSRRTSYGTGGRIETQYF. The CDR3 coding sequence is TGTGCCAGCAGTCGTCGGACTTCATACGGGACAGGGGGCAGGATAGAGACCCAGTACTTC.

This clonotype was counted only a few times. V usage is TRBV20-1 and J usage is TRBJ1-5, with D possibly matching TRBD1 (5 bases). Deletions cut 6 bases from V and 4 bases from J, with 10 bases between. CDR1 is DFQATT and CDR2 is SNEGSKA in the germline V gene (reference sequence). The CDR3 extends over 12 amino acids. CDR3 nucleotide sequence: TGCAGTGCCGGACACGGGAATCAGCCCCAGCATTTT. It codes for CSAGHGNQPQHF.